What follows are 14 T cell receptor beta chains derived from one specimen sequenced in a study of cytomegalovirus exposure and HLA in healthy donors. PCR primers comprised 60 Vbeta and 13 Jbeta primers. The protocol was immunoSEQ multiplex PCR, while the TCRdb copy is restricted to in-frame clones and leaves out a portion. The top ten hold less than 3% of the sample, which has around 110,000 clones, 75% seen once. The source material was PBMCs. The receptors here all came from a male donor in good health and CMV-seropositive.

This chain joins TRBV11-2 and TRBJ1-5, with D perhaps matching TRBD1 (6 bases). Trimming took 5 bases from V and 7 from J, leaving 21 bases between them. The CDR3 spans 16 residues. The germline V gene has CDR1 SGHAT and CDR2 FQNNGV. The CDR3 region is CASSGDYRVRAQPQHF. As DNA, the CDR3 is TGTGCCAGCAGCGGGGATTACAGGGTCCGAGCCCAGCCCCAGCATTTT. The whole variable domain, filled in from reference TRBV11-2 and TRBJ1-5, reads EAGVAQSPRYKIIEKRQSVAFWCNPISGHATLYWYQQILGQGPKLLIQFQNNGVVDDSQLPKDRFSAERLKGVDSTLKIQPAKLEDSAVYLCASSGDYRVRAQPQHFGDGTRLSIL.

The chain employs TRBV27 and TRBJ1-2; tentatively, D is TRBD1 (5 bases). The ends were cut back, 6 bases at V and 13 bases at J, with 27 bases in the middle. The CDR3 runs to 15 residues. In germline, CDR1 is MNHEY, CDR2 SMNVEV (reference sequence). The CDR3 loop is CASSQPTGGVKVITF. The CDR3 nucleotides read TGTGCCAGCAGCCAACCCACTGGGGGGGTTAAGGTTATCACCTTC.

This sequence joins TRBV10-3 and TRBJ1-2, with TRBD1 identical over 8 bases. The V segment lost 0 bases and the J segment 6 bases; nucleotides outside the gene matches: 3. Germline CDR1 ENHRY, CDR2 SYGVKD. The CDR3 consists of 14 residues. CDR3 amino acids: CAISESSGGDGYTF. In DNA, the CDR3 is TGTGCCATCAGTGAGTCTTCAGGGGGCGATGGCTACACCTTC.

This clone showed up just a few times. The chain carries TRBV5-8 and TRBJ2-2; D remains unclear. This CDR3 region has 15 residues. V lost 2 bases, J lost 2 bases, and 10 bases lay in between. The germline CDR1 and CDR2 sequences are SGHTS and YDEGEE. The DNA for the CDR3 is TGTGCCAGCAGCTTTCAGATAGCAAACACCGGGGAGCTGTTTTTT. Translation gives CASSFQIANTGELFF. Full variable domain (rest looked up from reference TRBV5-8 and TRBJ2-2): EAGVTQSPTHLIKTRGQQATLRCSPISGHTSVYWYQQALGLGLQFLLWYDEGEERNRGNFPPRFSGRQFPNYSSELNVNALELEDSALYLCASSFQIANTGELFFGEGSRLTVL.

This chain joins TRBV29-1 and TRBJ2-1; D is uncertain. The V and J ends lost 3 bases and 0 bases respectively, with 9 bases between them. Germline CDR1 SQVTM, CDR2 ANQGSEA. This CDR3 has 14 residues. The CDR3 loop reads CSVDGASSYNEQFF. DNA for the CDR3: TGCAGCGTTGATGGTGCGAGCTCCTACAATGAGCAGTTCTTC.

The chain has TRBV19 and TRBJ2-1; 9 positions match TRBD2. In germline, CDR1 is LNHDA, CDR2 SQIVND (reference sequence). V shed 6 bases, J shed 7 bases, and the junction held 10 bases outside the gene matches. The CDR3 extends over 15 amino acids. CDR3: CASRTGTSQLNEQFF. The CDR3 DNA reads TGTGCCAGTAGAACAGGGACTAGCCAATTGAATGAGCAGTTCTTC. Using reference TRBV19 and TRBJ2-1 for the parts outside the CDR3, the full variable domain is DGGITQSPKYLFRKEGQNVTLSCEQNLNHDAMYWYRQDPGQGLRLIYYSQIVNDFQKGDIAEGYSVSREKKESFPLTVTSAQKNPTAFYLCASRTGTSQLNEQFFGPGTRLTVL.

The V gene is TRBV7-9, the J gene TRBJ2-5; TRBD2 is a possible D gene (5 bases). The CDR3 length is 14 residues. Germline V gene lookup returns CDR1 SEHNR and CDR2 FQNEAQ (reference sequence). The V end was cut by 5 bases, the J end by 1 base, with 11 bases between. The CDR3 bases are TGTGCCAGCAGCGTGTACCGGGGCCAAGAGACCCAGTACTTC. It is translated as CASSVYRGQETQYF.

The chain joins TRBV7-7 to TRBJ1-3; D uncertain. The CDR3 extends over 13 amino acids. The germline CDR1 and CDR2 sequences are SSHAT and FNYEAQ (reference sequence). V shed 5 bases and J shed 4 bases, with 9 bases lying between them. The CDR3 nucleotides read TGTGCCAGCAGCCCCCACTCCGGAAACACCATATATTTT. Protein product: CASSPHSGNTIYF. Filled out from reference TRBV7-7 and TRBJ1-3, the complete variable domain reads GAGVSQSPRYKVTKRGQDVTLRCDPISSHATLYWYQQALGQGPEFLTYFNYEAQPDKSGLPSDRFSAERPEGSISTLTIQRTEQRDSAMYRCASSPHSGNTIYFGEGSWLTVV.

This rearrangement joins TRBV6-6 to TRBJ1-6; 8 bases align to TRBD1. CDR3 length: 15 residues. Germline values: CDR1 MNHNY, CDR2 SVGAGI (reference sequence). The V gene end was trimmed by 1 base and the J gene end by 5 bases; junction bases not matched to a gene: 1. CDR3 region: CASSYLQGDNSPLHF. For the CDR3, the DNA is TGTGCCAGCAGTTACTTACAGGGGGATAATTCACCCCTCCACTTT.

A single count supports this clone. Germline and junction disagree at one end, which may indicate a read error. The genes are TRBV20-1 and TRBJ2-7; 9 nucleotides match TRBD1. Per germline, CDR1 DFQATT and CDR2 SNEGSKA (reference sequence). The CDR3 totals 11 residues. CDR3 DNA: TGCAGTGCTAGACCGGGACAGGGAGTCCACTTC. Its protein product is CSARPGQGVHF.

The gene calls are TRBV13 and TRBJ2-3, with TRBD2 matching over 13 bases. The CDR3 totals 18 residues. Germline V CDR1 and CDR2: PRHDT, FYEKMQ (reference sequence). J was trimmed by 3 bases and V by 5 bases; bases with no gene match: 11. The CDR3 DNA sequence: TGTGCCAGCAGCAACGGACTAGCGGGGGCCAGTAGGACAGATACGCAGTATTTT. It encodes CASSNGLAGASRTDTQYF.

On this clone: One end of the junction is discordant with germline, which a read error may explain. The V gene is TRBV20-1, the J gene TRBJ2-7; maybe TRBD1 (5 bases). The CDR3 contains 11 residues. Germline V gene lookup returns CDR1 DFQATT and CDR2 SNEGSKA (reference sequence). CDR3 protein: CSARLDTDPLF. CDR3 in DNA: TGCAGTGCTCGACTGGACACGGACCCCCTCTTC.

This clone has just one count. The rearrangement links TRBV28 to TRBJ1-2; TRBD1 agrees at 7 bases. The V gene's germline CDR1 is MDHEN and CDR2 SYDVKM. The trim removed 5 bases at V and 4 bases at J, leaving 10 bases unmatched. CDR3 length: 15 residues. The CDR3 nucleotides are TGTGCCAGCAGTCCAGCAGGGGACAGCTCCTATGGCTACACCTTC. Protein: CASSPAGDSSYGYTF.

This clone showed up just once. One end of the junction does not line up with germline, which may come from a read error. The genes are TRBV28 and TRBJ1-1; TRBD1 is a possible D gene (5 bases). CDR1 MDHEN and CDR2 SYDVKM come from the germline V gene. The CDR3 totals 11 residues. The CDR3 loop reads CFAQGNTEAFF. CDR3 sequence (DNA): TGCTTCGCCCAGGGTAACACTGAAGCTTTCTTT. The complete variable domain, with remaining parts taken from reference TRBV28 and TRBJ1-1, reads DVKVTQSSRYLVKRTGEKVFLECVQDMDHENMFWYRQDPGLGLRLIYFSYDVKMKEKGDIPEGYSVSREKKERFSLILESASTNQTSMYLCFAQGNTEAFFGQGTRLTVV.